Presented here are 5 T cell receptor beta chains from one specimen sequenced in a study of CD8 T cells in ankylosing spondylitis (dated by TCRdb to the late 2010s). The library was prepared using 5' RACE. Sequenced on an Illumina HiSeq 2500. Starting from the raw public reads, TCRdb applied fastp trimming at Q25, assembled clones with MiXCR and retained in-frame beta chains. When rows share a CDR3 protein, they turn into one entry using the most common DNA and genes. The sample table lists 150,000 to 250,000 distinct CDR3 sequences, around 13% of them with a count of one. Clones ranked in the top ten supply 16% of the sample. Sequenced input: blood, either unsorted or a sorted T cell fraction (not recorded which). The receptors were gathered from a male donor with ankylosing spondylitis or in good health (not recorded which).

The chain has TRBV15 and TRBJ2-7; 8 bases map to TRBD1. With 3 bases clipped from V and 6 bases from J, the junction kept 7 bases outside the gene matches. Looked up from germline, CDR1 is LNHNV and CDR2 is YYDKDF (reference sequence). The CDR3 is made up of 14 amino acids. Here the CDR3 DNA reads TGTGCCACCAGCAGTGCTGACAGGGGCTTCGAGCAGTACTTC. Translated: CATSSADRGFEQYF.

This clonotype was seen ten or more times. V is TRBV7-9 and J is TRBJ2-2; 8 bases are a match to TRBD2. Germline V gene lookup returns CDR1 SEHNR and CDR2 FQNEAQ (reference sequence). The length of the CDR3 is 16 residues. Trimming took 5 bases from V and 7 from J; bases not matched to a gene: 12. The DNA of the CDR3 is TGTGCCAGCAGCGCAACGCCGGGACTAGAAATCGGGGAGCTGTTTTTT. This gives the protein CASSATPGLEIGELFF.

This clonotype was observed a handful of times. One end of the junction is discordant with germline, which a read error may explain. The V gene is TRBV12-3 or TRBV12-4, the J gene TRBJ2-3; 12 bases match TRBD2. CDR3 size: 18 residues. CDR3 nucleotides: TGTGCCATCAGTTTCCCGCTAGCGGGGGGGATCTTCACAGATACGCAGTATTTT. It specifies CAISFPLAGGIFTDTQYF.

This clonotype has at least ten counts. This chain links TRBV6-5 with TRBJ2-7, with 8 bases matching TRBD2. J lost 0 bases, V lost 2 bases, and 0 bases had no gene match. CDR1 is MNHEY, CDR2 SVGAGI, per germline. This CDR3 spans 14 amino acids. The DNA for the CDR3 is TGTGCCAGCAGTTACGGGACTAGCTCCTACGAGCAGTACTTC. The encoded protein is CASSYGTSSYEQYF.

Only a few counts were recorded for this clonotype. The chain carries TRBV10-3 and TRBJ1-2; D is ambiguous. There are 15 residues in the CDR3. Germline V CDR1 and CDR2: ENHRY, SYGVKD. V lost 4 bases to trimming and J lost 4 bases, with 16 bases between them. The CDR3: CAISGLGKLGYGYTF. Here the CDR3 DNA reads TGTGCCATCAGTGGACTGGGGAAGCTCGGCTATGGCTACACCTTC.